This TCR beta chain emerged from a study of T cells expressing NK-cell markers. Reanalyzing the 5' RACE reads, TCRdb keeps one entry per CDR3 protein, without DNA. There are about 440,000 distinct CDR3 sequences in the sample, with roughly 7.2% held by the top ten. Per the germline V gene, CDR1 is SGHDN and CDR2 is FVKESK. The CDR3 length is 16 residues. Sequenced sample: blood T cells: a sorted CD56 or NKG2C T cell subset, CD4+ or CD8+ T cells, or bulk PBMC T cells (not recorded which). The chain uses TRBV14 and TRBJ1-4; TCRdb picks TRBD1, but there is no DNA to check that call. This TCR came from a woman aged 18-70 years in good health. This CDR3 reads CASSPLLGTANEKLFF.